The source of this T cell receptor (beta chain) is a study of response to subunit inactivated influenza vaccine. Overall study results and limits: New T cells are recruited in small numbers by each seasonal influenza vaccination, according to the authors' suggestion.

Concerning this clonotype itself: Its antigen is still unknown.

Germline V gene lookup returns CDR1 SGDLS and CDR2 YYNGEE. V lost 1 base, J lost 6 bases, and 7 bases stayed unmatched. The CDR3 consists of 16 residues. TCRdb passed the RT-PCR reads through MiXCR, listing each CDR3 protein once. The sample lists approximately 570,000 distinct CDR3 sequences, about 8% seen once, with roughly 13% in the top ten. This specimen consisted of PBMCs from blood, obtained around 2 years after vaccination. The V gene is TRBV9, the J gene TRBJ2-3; 11 positions match TRBD2. The origin of this receptor is a man between 50 and 70 years old who received an inactivated influenza vaccine. The CDR3 loop reads CASSVTSGSSRDTQYF. In nucleotides, the CDR3 is TGTGCCAGCAGCGTAACTAGCGGGAGTTCGAGGGATACGCAGTATTTT.